This record looks at one T cell receptor (beta chain) sequence and its context. Original data processing: Cell counts per sample came from amplifying reference gene primers. Some clones are missing from TCRdb's copy, which holds only in-frame ones; the method was immunoSEQ multiplex PCR. V, J and clone size reflect that table, while D and trimming were determined from the DNA. The sample has fewer than 55,000 clones; about 81% are singletons. These data come from a study of blood T cell repertoires in COVID-19. Study-wide background: Italy, Spain and the United States were the sources of the convalescent and acute COVID-19 samples. T cells, B-cell-depleted T cells, or PBMCs provided the cDNA or gDNA that served as material.

The source material was peripheral blood. This clonotype was obtained from a man aged 50-59 years with acute or convalescent COVID-19.

The CDR3 spells CASSPETGRGYTF. Written as DNA, the CDR3 is TGCGCCAGCAGCCCAGAGACAGGGCGCGGCTACACCTTC. This sequence joins TRBV5-1 and TRBJ1-2, with TRBD1 matching 7 bases. Germline V gene sequence: CDR1 SGHRS, CDR2 YFSETQ. J was trimmed by 8 bases and V by 4 bases; bases with no gene match: 8. This CDR3 is built from 13 residues.